Each of the 27 T cell receptor beta chains below was sequenced from the same sample in a study of cytotoxic CD8 clonotypes in ibrutinib-treated CLL. TCRdb's table, derived via immunoSEQ multiplex PCR, lists solely in-frame clones and lacks some. The profile shows almost 250,000 clones, 70% of them singletons. Specimen: PBMCs, collected after 24 months of ibrutinib treatment. These receptors were collected from a human donor with chronic lymphocytic leukemia.

This clone was seen a few times. The sample has other DNA sequences that encode this CDR3 too. The chain recombines TRBV6-5 with TRBJ1-5; D unresolved. The CDR3 is 13 residues long. The germline CDR1 and CDR2 sequences are MNHEY and SVGAGI. V lost 5 bases and J lost 4, with 9 bases in between. CDR3 in amino acids: CASSRTGNQPQHF. The DNA of the CDR3 is TGTGCCAGCAGTCGGACGGGTAATCAGCCCCAGCATTTT.

V is TRBV19 and J is TRBJ2-5; 8 bases align to TRBD2. Germline trimming cut 11 bases from V and 5 bases from J; bases unmatched to any gene: 7. The CDR3 runs 12 residues. Per the germline V gene, CDR1 is LNHDA and CDR2 is SQIVND (reference sequence). This chain's CDR3 is CASGGGLETQYF. The CDR3 DNA reads as TGTGCCTCGGGCGGGGGGCTGGAGACCCAGTACTTC.

The sample holds one count of this clone. The chain carries TRBV5-1 and TRBJ2-7; D perhaps matches TRBD2 (5 bases). Trimming removed 3 bases from V and 2 bases from J, with 15 bases in between. The length of the CDR3 is 15 residues. Germline V gene sequence: CDR1 SGHRS, CDR2 YFSETQ. The CDR3 reads CASSWESGEPYEQYF. CDR3 bases: TGCGCCAGCAGCTGGGAGTCTGGGGAGCCCTACGAGCAGTACTTC.

The CDR3 is CASSQTWGYTF. The CDR3 DNA sequence: TGTGCCAGCAGTCAAACCTGGGGCTACACCTTC. The chain recombines TRBV6-5 with TRBJ1-2; D is unresolved. Germline V gene sequence: CDR1 MNHEY, CDR2 SVGAGI. CDR3 length equals 11 residues. Trimming took 5 bases from V and 8 from J, leaving 9 bases between them.

The chain uses TRBV19 and TRBJ2-1; 8 bases agree with TRBD1. The CDR3 length is 15 residues. Germline assignment: CDR1 LNHDA and CDR2 SQIVND (reference sequence). V gave up 4 bases and J gave up 4 bases; unmatched junction bases: 6. Here the CDR3 reads CASSTQGARYNEQFF. The CDR3 bases are TGTGCCAGTAGTACGCAGGGGGCGCGTTACAATGAGCAGTTCTTC. Looking up the rest from reference TRBV19 and TRBJ2-1 gives the full variable domain: DGGITQSPKYLFRKEGQNVTLSCEQNLNHDAMYWYRQDPGQGLRLIYYSQIVNDFQKGDIAEGYSVSREKKESFPLTVTSAQKNPTAFYLCASSTQGARYNEQFFGPGTRLTVL.

The V gene is TRBV5-6, the J gene TRBJ2-5, with D possibly TRBD1 on 6 matching bases. CDR1 and CDR2 (germline): SGHDT, YYEEEE. This CDR3 region has 12 residues. Between the trimmed V and J ends, which lost 4 bases and 8 bases, there was a span of 12 bases. The CDR3, as DNA: TGTGCCAGCAGCCAACTGGGACAAACCCAGTACTTC. Translation gives CASSQLGQTQYF.

This chain links TRBV9 with TRBJ2-1; a weak D match, TRBD2 (5 bases). Germline V gives CDR1 SGDLS, CDR2 YYNGEE. The CDR3 loop spans 15 amino acids. Trimming cost V 1 base and J 0 bases, with 8 bases left between them. DNA for the CDR3: TGTGCCAGCAGCGTATCCGGGGACTCCTACAATGAGCAGTTCTTC. This gives the protein CASSVSGDSYNEQFF.

This clone was seen only a few times. The J gene is TRBJ2-4, the V gene TRBV4-3, with unresolved D. This CDR3 contains 14 residues. Trimming cost V 1 base and J 8 bases, with 12 bases left between them. CDR1 and CDR2 from the germline V gene are LGHNA and YSLEER. CDR3 coding DNA: TGCGCCAGCAGCCAAGGAGCGTGGGCGGACATTCAGTACTTC. Translation: CASSQGAWADIQYF.

V usage is TRBV30 and J usage is TRBJ2-1, with D unclear. Trimming shortened V by 0 bases and J by 9 bases, and 15 bases separated the two germline ends. The CDR3 covers 14 residues. Germline V gene lookup returns CDR1 GTSNPN and CDR2 SVGIG (reference sequence). The CDR3 reads CAWSVPLVRREQFF. The CDR3 DNA reads as TGTGCCTGGAGTGTACCCCTCGTACGTCGTGAGCAGTTCTTC.

In its sample, this clone was seen a few times. V usage is TRBV7-9 and J usage is TRBJ2-1; D gene ambiguous. The CDR3 runs 12 residues. Germline CDR1 is SEHNR and CDR2 is FQNEAQ (reference sequence). The germline V and J ends were trimmed by 0 bases and 10 bases, with 7 bases remaining between them. The CDR3 nucleotides are TGTGCCAGCAGCTTAGCGGGTCTGGAGCAGTTCTTC. Translating gives CASSLAGLEQFF.

This sequence joins TRBV2 and TRBJ2-5; D gene unclear. The CDR3 is 13 residues long. V was cut by 6 bases and J by 2 bases, with 10 bases left in between. In germline, CDR1 is SNHLY, CDR2 FYNNEI. This chain's CDR3 is CASSQEFQETQYF. CDR3 nucleotides: TGTGCCAGCAGCCAAGAGTTTCAAGAGACCCAGTACTTC.

This chain uses TRBV6-5 with TRBJ1-5; 11 bases match TRBD1. The V gene's germline CDR1 is MNHEY and CDR2 SVGAGI. Unmatched junction bases numbered 8, after V lost 5 bases and J lost 8 bases. This CDR3 is 15 amino acids long. CDR3 amino acids: CASSQGTGGREPQHF. For the CDR3, the DNA is TGTGCCAGCAGTCAAGGGACAGGGGGGAGAGAGCCCCAGCATTTT.

The gene calls are TRBV13 and TRBJ2-7; D unclear. The germline V gene has CDR1 PRHDT and CDR2 FYEKMQ (reference sequence). V lost 0 bases and J 1 base, leaving 13 bases between the germline ends. This CDR3 is built from 16 residues. CDR3 DNA: TGTGCCAGCAGCTTAGGCTTTATCTGGCAATCCTACGAGCAGTACTTC. Its protein is CASSLGFIWQSYEQYF. Together with reference TRBV13 and TRBJ2-7, the CDR3 gives the full variable domain: AAGVIQSPRHLIKEKRETATLKCYPIPRHDTVYWYQQGPGQDPQFLISFYEKMQSDKGSIPDRFSAQQFSDYHSELNMSSLELGDSALYFCASSLGFIWQSYEQYFGPGTRLTVT.

The chain combines TRBV5-1 with TRBJ2-7; D perhaps matches TRBD2 (7 bases). Trimming pared 4 bases from V and 2 bases from J, leaving 16 bases between. CDR1 and CDR2 from the germline V gene are SGHRS and YFSETQ. The CDR3 contains 15 residues. In nucleotides, the CDR3 is TGCGCCAGCAGCAACCCTGGGGGGGACACCTACGAGCAGTACTTC. Translating it yields CASSNPGGDTYEQYF.

The chain couples TRBV15 to TRBJ1-1, with D unresolved. The germline V gene encodes CDR1 LNHNV and CDR2 YYDKDF (reference sequence). CDR3 length: 15 residues. V was shortened by 1 base and J by 5 bases, with 14 bases between the two germline ends. The CDR3 DNA is TGTGCCACCAGCAGAGTGGGCCTTGAAAGGACTGAAGCTTTCTTT. Protein: CATSRVGLERTEAFF.

With regard to this clone: This CDR3 is also generated by other DNA sequences in the sample. V and J are TRBV19 and TRBJ1-5; 8 nucleotides line up with TRBD1. Germline values: CDR1 LNHDA, CDR2 SQIVND (reference sequence). This CDR3 has 14 residues. V lost 5 bases and J lost 6; bases outside the gene matches: 6. As DNA, the CDR3 is TGTGCCAGTAGTCCCGGACAGGGAGGTCAGCCCCAGCATTTT. This gives the protein CASSPGQGGQPQHF.

The V and J genes are TRBV7-3 and TRBJ2-7, with 16 bases fitting TRBD2. The germline V gene encodes CDR1 SGHTA and CDR2 FQGTGA. The V segment lost 5 bases and the J segment 6 bases; nucleotides outside the gene matches: 10. The CDR3 loop spans 17 amino acids. CDR3 sequence: CASSQEIGTSGRAEQYF. In nucleotides, the CDR3 is TGTGCCAGCAGCCAGGAGATCGGGACTAGCGGGAGGGCCGAGCAGTACTTC.

This clone was observed a few times. CDR3 coding DNA: TGTGCCAGCCGCCGAGACAGGACCAATCAGCCCCAGCATTTT. Translating it yields CASRRDRTNQPQHF. This rearrangement joins TRBV6-1 to TRBJ1-5; D might be TRBD1 (6 bases). Germline V gene sequence: CDR1 MNHNS, CDR2 SASEGT. Trimming pared 8 bases from V and 3 bases from J, leaving 14 bases between. The CDR3 is made up of 14 amino acids.

V is TRBV28 and J is TRBJ2-7; 8 nucleotides align to TRBD1. After removal of 1 base from V and 3 bases from J, the junction contained 8 bases not matched to a gene. The germline V gene encodes CDR1 MDHEN and CDR2 SYDVKM. This CDR3 is 16 amino acids long. The CDR3 nucleotides read TGTGCCAGCAGTTTATCGGGGAGACAGGGGCACTACGAGCAGTACTTC. Residues: CASSLSGRQGHYEQYF.

The J gene is TRBJ1-1, the V gene TRBV10-3; no clear D gene. The CDR3 is 13 residues long. Looked up from germline, CDR1 is ENHRY and CDR2 is SYGVKD. For the CDR3, the DNA is TGTGCTCACCGTCGGAGGGAGGACACTGAAGCTTTCTTT. Protein product: CAHRRREDTEAFF.

The chain employs TRBV6-4 and TRBJ2-1; the D call may be TRBD1 or TRBD2 (5 bases each). The CDR3 runs 14 residues. V dropped 10 bases and J dropped 2 bases, with 15 bases sitting between them. Germline V lookup: CDR1 MRHNA, CDR2 SNTAGT. The chain's CDR3 is CATTPGGPYNEQFF. DNA of the CDR3: TGTGCCACCACACCTGGGGGACCCTACAATGAGCAGTTCTTC.

This chain uses TRBV25-1 with TRBJ2-1; weak D call: TRBD2 (6 bases). CDR1 is MGHDK, CDR2 SYGVNS, per germline. V was clipped by 3 bases and J by 2 bases, with 17 bases between them. CDR3 length: 17 amino acids. CDR3: CASSDEPGRRAYNEQFF. The CDR3 DNA is TGTGCCAGCAGTGACGAGCCCGGGAGACGGGCCTACAATGAGCAGTTCTTC.

This chain joins TRBV6-6 and TRBJ1-1; D unresolved. The CDR3 extends over 12 amino acids. Trimming removed 2 bases at V and 9 bases at J, with 10 bases between. Looked up from germline, CDR1 is MNHNY and CDR2 is SVGAGI (reference sequence). CDR3 region: CASSYRSGQAFF. CDR3 DNA sequence: TGTGCCAGCAGTTACCGCTCTGGGCAAGCTTTCTTT.

This clone has just a few counts. The chain joins TRBV7-9 to TRBJ2-1, with D perhaps TRBD1 (5 bases). The CDR3 is made up of 15 amino acids. CDR1 and CDR2 from the germline V gene are SEHNR and FQNEAQ (reference sequence). V was clipped by 5 bases and J by 2 bases, with 13 bases between them. The CDR3 bases are TGTGCCAGCAGCGTCAACGGCAGGGCCTACAATGAGCAGTTCTTC. Translated, it gives CASSVNGRAYNEQFF.

The chain is built from TRBV7-6 and TRBJ2-7; a weak D match, TRBD1 (5 bases). The CDR3 is made up of 13 amino acids. CDR1 SGHVS and CDR2 FNYEAQ come from the germline V gene. Trimming pared 0 bases from V and 6 bases from J, leaving 9 bases between. CDR3 bases: TGTGCCAGCAGCTTAGCGTTGGGGCGCGAGCAGTACTTC. Its protein product is CASSLALGREQYF.

This clone occurred once. The chain links TRBV7-9 to TRBJ2-7, with D maybe TRBD2 (6 bases). The V end was cut by 2 bases, the J end by 5 bases, with 10 bases between. Germline CDR1 reads SEHNR; CDR2 reads FQNEAQ (reference sequence). The CDR3 runs to 13 residues. The CDR3 reads CASSLLGGDEQYF. The CDR3 coding sequence is TGTGCCAGCAGCTTACTTGGCGGGGACGAGCAGTACTTC.

This chain uses TRBV27 with TRBJ2-1; 7 nucleotides align to TRBD2. Germline CDR1 is MNHEY and CDR2 is SMNVEV (reference sequence). CDR3 size: 14 residues. V dropped 3 bases and J dropped 6; count of bases not matched to a gene: 5. DNA of the CDR3: TGTGCCAGCAGTTTGTGGGGGAGGGCCAATGAGCAGTTCTTC. Translation gives CASSLWGRANEQFF.